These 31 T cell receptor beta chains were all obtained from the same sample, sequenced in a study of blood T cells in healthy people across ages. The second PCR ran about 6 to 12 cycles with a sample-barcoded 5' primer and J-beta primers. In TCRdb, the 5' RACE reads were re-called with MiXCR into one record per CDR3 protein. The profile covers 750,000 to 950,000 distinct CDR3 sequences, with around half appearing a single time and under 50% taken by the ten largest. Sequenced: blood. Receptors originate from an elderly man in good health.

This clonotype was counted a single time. The CDR3: CASATRGYEQYF. CDR3 nucleotides: TGTGCCAGCGCGACAAGGGGCTACGAGCAGTACTTC. The V call is TRBV6-6, the J call TRBJ2-7, with a tentative D call TRBD1 (5 bases). Trimming cost V 8 bases and J 3 bases, with 11 bases left between them. CDR3 length: 12 amino acids. Germline values: CDR1 MNHNY, CDR2 SVGAGI (reference sequence).

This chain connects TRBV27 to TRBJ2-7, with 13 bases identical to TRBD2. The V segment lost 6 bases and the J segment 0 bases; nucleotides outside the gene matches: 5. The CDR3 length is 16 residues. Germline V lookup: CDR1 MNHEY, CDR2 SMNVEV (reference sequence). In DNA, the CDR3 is TGTGCCAGCAGGGGACTAGCGGGAAGACTCTCCTACGAGCAGTACTTC. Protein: CASRGLAGRLSYEQYF.

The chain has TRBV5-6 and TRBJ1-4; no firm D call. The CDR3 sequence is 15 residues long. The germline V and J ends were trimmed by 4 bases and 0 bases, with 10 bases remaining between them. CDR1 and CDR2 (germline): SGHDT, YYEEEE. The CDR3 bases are TGTGCCAGCAGCCCCCCCACCCCAACTAATGAAAAACTGTTTTTT. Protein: CASSPPTPTNEKLFF.

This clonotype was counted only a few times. In DNA form, the CDR3 reads TGCGCCAGCAGCTTGGCCCCTCGTGGTCCCTACGAGCAGTACTTC. This sequence encodes CASSLAPRGPYEQYF. The rearrangement uses TRBV5-1 and TRBJ2-7; D is unresolved. The CDR3 sequence is 15 residues long. CDR1 and CDR2 from the germline V gene are SGHRS and YFSETQ. Trimming took 0 bases from V and 2 from J, leaving 12 bases between them.

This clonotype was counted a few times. CDR3 DNA sequence: TGTGCCAGCAGATCCTTGACAGGTAGATCCAACTATGGCTACACCTTC. Translated: CASRSLTGRSNYGYTF. This chain connects TRBV11-2 to TRBJ1-2, with D perhaps matching TRBD1 (6 bases). From germline, CDR1 is SGHAT and CDR2 FQNNGV. Trimming pared 6 bases from V and 2 bases from J, leaving 19 bases between. The CDR3 is 16 amino acids.

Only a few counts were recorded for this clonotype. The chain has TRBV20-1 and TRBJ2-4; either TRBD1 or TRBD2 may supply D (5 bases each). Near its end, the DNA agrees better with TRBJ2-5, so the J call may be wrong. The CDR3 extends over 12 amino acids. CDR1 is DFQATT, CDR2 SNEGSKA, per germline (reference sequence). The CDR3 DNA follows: TGCAGTGCCGAGGGGATCCAAGAGACCCAGTACTTC. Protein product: CSAEGIQETQYF.

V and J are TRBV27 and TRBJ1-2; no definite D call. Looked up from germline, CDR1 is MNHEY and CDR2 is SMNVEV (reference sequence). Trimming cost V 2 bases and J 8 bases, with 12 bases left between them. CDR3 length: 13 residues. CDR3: CASSLSTTGGYTF. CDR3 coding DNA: TGTGCCAGCAGTTTAAGCACGACTGGAGGCTACACCTTC.

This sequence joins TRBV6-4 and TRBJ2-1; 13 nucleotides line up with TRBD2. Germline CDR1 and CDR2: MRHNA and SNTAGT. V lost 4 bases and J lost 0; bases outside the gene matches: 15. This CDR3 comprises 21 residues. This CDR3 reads CASSGRTSGRPTSSSYNEQFF. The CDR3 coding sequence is TGTGCCAGCAGTGGAAGGACTAGCGGGAGACCCACCAGCAGCTCCTACAATGAGCAGTTCTTC.

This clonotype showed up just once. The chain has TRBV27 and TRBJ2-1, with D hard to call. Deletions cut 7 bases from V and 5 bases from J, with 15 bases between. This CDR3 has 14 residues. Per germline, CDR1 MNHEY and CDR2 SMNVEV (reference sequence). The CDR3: CASTHLGENNEQFF. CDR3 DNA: TGTGCCAGCACCCACCTGGGTGAAAACAATGAGCAGTTCTTC.

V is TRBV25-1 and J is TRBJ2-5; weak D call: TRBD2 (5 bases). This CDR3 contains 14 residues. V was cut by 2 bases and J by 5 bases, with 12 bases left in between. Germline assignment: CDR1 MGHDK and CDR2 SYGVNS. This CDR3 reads CASSEARGGETQYF. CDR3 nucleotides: TGTGCCAGCAGTGAAGCTAGAGGCGGGGAGACCCAGTACTTC.

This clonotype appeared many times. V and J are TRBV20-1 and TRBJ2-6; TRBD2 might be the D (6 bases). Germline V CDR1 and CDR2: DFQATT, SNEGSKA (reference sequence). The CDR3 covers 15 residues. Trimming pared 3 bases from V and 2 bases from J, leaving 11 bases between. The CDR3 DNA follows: TGCAGTGCTAGCTTAGGAGGGGCTGGGGCCAACGTCCTGACTTTC. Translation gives CSASLGGAGANVLTF.

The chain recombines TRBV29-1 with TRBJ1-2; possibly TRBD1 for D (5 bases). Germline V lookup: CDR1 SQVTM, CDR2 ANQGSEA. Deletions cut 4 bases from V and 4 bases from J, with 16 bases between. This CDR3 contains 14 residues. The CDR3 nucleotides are TGCAGCGTTGTTCGGCAGGGAGAGATCTATGGCTACACCTTC. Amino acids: CSVVRQGEIYGYTF.

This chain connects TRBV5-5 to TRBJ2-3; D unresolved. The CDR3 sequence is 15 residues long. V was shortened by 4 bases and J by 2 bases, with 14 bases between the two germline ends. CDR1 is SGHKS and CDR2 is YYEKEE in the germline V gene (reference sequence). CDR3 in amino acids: CASSLLGPNTDTQYF. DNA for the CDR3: TGTGCCAGCAGCCTGCTTGGCCCTAACACAGATACGCAGTATTTT.

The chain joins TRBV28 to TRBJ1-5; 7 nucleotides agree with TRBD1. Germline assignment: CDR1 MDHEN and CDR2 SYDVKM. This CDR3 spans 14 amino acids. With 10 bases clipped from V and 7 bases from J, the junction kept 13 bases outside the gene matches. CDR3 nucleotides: TGTGCCACCTACCTTACAGGGGATGGCCAGCCCCAGCATTTT. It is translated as CATYLTGDGQPQHF.

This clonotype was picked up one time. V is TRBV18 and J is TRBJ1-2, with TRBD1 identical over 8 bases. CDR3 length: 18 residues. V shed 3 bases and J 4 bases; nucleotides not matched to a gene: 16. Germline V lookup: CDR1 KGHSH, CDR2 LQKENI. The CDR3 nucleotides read TGTGCCAGCTCACCGGGCAGGGGGCGCACGGGGACCACCTATGGCTACACCTTC. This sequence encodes CASSPGRGRTGTTYGYTF.

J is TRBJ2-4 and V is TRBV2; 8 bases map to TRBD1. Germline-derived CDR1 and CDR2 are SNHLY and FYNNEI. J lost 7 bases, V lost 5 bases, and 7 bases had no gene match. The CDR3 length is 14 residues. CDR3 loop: CASSPGQGMNIQYF. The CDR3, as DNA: TGTGCCAGCAGTCCCGGACAGGGCATGAACATTCAGTACTTC.

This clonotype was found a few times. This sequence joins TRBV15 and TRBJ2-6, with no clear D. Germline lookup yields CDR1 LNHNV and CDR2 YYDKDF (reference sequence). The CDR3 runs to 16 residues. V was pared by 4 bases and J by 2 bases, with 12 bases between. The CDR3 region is CATSINRVAGANVLTF. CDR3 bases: TGTGCCACCAGCATAAATAGAGTTGCTGGGGCCAACGTCCTGACTTTC.

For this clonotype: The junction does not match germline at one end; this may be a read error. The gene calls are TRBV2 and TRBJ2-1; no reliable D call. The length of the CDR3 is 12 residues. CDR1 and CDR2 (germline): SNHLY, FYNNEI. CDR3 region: CACSVSTLEQFF. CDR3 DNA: TGTGCCTGCAGTGTGAGCACTCTGGAGCAGTTCTTC.

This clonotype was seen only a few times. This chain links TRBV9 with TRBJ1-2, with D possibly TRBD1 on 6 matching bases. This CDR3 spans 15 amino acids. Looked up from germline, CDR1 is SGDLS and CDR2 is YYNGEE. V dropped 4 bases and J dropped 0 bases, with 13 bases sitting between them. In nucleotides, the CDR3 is TGTGCCAGCAGCCAGCAAGGACAGCCTAACTATGGCTACACCTTC. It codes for CASSQQGQPNYGYTF.

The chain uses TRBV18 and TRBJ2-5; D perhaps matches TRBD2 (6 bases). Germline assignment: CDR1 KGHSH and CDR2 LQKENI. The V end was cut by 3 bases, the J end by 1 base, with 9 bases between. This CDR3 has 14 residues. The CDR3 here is CASSPTTSQETQYF. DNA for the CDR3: TGTGCCAGCTCACCGACGACTAGCCAAGAGACCCAGTACTTC.

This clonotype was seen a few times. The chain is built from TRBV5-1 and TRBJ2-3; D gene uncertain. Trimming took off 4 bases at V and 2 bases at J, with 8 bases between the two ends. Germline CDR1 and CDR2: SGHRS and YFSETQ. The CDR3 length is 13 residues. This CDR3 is CASSAPYTDTQYF. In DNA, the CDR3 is TGCGCCAGCAGCGCCCCCTACACAGATACGCAGTATTTT.

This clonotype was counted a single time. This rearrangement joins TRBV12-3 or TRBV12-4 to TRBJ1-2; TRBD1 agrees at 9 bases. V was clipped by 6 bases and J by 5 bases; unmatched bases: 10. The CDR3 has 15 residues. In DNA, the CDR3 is TGTGCCAGCAGATTTCAACAGGGGGCGGTATATGGCTACACCTTC. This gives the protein CASRFQQGAVYGYTF.

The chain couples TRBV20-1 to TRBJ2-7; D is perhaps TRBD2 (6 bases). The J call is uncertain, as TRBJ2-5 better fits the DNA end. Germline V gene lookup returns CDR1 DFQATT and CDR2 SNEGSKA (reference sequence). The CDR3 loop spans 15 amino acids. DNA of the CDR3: TGCAGTGCTAGAGATCGGAGGCGGGGCGGGGAGACCCAGTACTTC. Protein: CSARDRRRGGETQYF.

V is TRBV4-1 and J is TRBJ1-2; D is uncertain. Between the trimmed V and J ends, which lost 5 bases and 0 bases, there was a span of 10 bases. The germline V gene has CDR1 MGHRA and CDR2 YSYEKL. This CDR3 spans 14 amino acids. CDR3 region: CASSTPGTNYGYTF. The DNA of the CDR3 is TGCGCCAGCAGCACTCCCGGGACTAACTATGGCTACACCTTC.

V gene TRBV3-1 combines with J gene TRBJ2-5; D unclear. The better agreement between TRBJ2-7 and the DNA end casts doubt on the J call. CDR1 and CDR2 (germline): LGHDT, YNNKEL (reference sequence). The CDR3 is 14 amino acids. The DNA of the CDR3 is TGTGCCAGCAGTCCCGCTAATTCCCCGCGCGAGCAGTACTTC. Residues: CASSPANSPREQYF.

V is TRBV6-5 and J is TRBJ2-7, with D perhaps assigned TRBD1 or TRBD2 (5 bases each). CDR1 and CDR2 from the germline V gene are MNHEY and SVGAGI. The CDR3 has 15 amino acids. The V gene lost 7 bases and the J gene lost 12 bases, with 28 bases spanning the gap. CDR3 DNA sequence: TGTGCCAGCATTCCGAGGGCCGTCAATGGGGGAGCTTGGTACTTC. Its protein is CASIPRAVNGGAWYF.

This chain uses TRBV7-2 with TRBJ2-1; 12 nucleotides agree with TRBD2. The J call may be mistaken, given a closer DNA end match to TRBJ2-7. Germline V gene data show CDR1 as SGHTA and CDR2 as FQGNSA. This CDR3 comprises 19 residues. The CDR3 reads CASSFSGLAGTRTYNEQYF. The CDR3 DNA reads TGTGCCAGCAGCTTTTCCGGACTAGCGGGGACTCGTACCTACAATGAGCAGTACTTC.

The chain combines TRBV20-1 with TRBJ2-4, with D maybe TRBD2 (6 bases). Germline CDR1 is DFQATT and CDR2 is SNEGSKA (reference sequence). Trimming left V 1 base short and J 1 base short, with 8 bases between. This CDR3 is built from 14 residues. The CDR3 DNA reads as TGCAGTGCTAGAGGGGGGGAGGCCAAAAACATTCAGTACTTC. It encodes CSARGGEAKNIQYF.

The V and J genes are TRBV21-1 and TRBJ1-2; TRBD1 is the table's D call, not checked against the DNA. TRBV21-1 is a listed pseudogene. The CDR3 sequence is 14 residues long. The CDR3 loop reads CASRGGQGPDGYTF. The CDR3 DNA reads TGTGCCAGCAGAGGGGGGCAGGGGCCGGATGGCTACACCTTC.

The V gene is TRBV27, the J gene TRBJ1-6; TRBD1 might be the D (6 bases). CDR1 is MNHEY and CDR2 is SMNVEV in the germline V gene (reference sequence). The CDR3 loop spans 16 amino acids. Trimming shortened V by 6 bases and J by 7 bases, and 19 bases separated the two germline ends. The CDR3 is CASSQGGPMVNSPLHF. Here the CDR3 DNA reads TGTGCCAGCAGCCAAGGGGGGCCCATGGTGAATTCACCCCTCCACTTT.

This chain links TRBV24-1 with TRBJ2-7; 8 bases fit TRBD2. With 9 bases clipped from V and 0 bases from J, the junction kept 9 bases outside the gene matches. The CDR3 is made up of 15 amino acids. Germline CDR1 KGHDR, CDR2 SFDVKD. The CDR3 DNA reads TGTGCCACCCGAGTTTCGGGAGGGCCCTCCTACGAGCAGTACTTC. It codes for CATRVSGGPSYEQYF.